The 2 T cell receptor beta chains listed next were all sequenced from one sample in a study of blood T cell repertoires in COVID-19. TCRdb keeps only in-frame clones here, not all; method: immunoSEQ multiplex PCR. The sample contains 95,000 to 150,000 clones, 70% to 90% of which appear only once. Specimen: peripheral blood. These receptors came from a man aged 40-49 years with acute or convalescent COVID-19.

This sequence joins TRBV5-1 and TRBJ2-7, with D possibly TRBD2 on 6 matching bases. The CDR3 has 12 amino acids. The germline CDR1 and CDR2 sequences are SGHRS and YFSETQ. V dropped 7 bases and J dropped 7 bases, with 15 bases sitting between them. The CDR3 region is CASRGTVGEQYF. The CDR3 nucleotides are TGCGCCAGCCGCGGGACTGTGGGAGAGCAGTACTTC.

The chain has TRBV6-5 and TRBJ2-6; TRBD1 aligns across 7 bases. The ends lost 6 bases at V and 3 bases at J; junction bases unmatched: 5. CDR1 is MNHEY, CDR2 SVGAGI, per germline. The CDR3 runs 15 residues. CDR3 in DNA: TGTGCCAGCAGGACTACAGGGGTTGGGGCCAACGTCCTGACTTTC. Protein: CASRTTGVGANVLTF.